The sequence of this T cell receptor beta chain was determined in a study of CXCR3-negative and CXCR3-positive naive CD8 T cells. Study information: The TRB read total, some 130 million, broke down to about 1.5 +/- 0.3 million reads per library. General study results and limits: Naive cells that were CXCR3-positive had more hydrophobic TRB CDR3s (compared with CXCR3-negative naive cells). Comparison of naive CXCR3-negative and CXCR3-positive cells revealed similar TRBV-TRBJ usage, while memory cells differed.

Every CD8+ T cell subset underwent triplicate sorting at some 280,000 cells apiece. Phenotypically, naive CD8+ T cells corresponded to CD45RO-CCR7+CD27+CD95-. The length of the CDR3 is 15 residues. Germline CDR1 is SEHNR and CDR2 is FQNEAQ (reference sequence). The TRB cDNA libraries were prepared by 5' RACE with UMI labels. With the 5' RACE reads reprocessed, TCRdb shows one record per CDR3 protein and no DNA. This sample's clone table lists 100,000 or so distinct CDR3 sequences. Regarding this clonotype: Antigen specificity is unknown.

The rearrangement links TRBV7-9 to TRBJ1-3. The origin of this receptor is a human donor in good health. Some clones in this sample may be carry-over from other donors' samples. The specimen sequenced was naive CXCR3+ CD8+ T cells from blood. The subset here: CD45RO-CCR7+CD27+CD95- naive CD8+ T cells expressing CXCR3 (TNR3+). CDR3 loop: CASSWDGSSGNTIYF.